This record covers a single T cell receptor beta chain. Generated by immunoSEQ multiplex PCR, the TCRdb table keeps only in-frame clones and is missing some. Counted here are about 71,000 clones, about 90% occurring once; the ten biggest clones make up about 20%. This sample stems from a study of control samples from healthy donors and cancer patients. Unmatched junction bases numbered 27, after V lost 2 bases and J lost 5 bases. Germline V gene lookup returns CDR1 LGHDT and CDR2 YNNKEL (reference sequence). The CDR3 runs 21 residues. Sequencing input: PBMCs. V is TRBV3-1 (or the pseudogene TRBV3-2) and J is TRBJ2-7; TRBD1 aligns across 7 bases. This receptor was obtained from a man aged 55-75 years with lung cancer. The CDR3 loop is CASSQPQTGKLYAGEAHEQYF. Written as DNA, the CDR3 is TGTGCCAGCAGCCAACCCCAGACAGGGAAACTGTACGCAGGGGAAGCACACGAGCAGTACTTC.